The T cell receptor (beta chain) described here comes from a study of early T cells in non-severe SARS-CoV-2 infection. Study background: The input, bulk RNA from unsorted whole blood, was sequenced, and chains were unpaired.

Study-wide results and caveats: Matches to VDJdb favored anti-spike CD8 responses and missed private and CD4 specificities.

This clonotype appeared many times. Its target is not known. cDNA molecules, individually, were tagged with unique molecular identifiers. Each CDR3 protein gets one entry after TCRdb re-called the 5' RACE reads with MiXCR. The sample has over 50,000 distinct CDR3 sequences, around 12% seen once. Sequencing input: whole blood. The receptor's source is an adult who was a healthcare worker with PCR-confirmed SARS-CoV-2 infection or an uninfected control (not recorded which).

For the CDR3, the DNA is TGTGCCAGCAGTTCGTCGACAGGCCTCTCTGGGGCCAACGTCCTGACTTTC. Its protein product is CASSSSTGLSGANVLTF. The chain combines TRBV28 with TRBJ2-6, with D possibly being TRBD1 (6 bases). In germline, CDR1 is MDHEN, CDR2 SYDVKM. Trimming took off 4 bases at V and 0 bases at J, with 13 bases between the two ends. CDR3 size: 17 residues.